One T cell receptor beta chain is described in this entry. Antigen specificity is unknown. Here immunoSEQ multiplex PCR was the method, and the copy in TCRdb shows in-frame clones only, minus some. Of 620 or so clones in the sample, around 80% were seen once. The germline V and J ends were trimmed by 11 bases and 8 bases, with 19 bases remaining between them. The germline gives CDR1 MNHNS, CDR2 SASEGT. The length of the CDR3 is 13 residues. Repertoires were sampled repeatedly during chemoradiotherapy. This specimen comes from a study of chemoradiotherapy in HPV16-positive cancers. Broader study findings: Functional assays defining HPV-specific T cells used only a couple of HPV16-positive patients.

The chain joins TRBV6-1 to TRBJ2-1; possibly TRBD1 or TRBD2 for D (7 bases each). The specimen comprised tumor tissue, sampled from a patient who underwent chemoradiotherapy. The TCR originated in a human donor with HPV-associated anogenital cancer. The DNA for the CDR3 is TGTGCCGCGGGGGACAGATATTACGATGAGCAGTTCTTC. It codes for CAAGDRYYDEQFF.